The rows below give T cell receptor beta chains drawn from one sample of a study of blood T cell repertoires in COVID-19. Libraries were prepared by immunoSEQ multiplex PCR; TCRdb keeps only in-frame clonotypes and omits some of them. The table records about 57,000 clones, more than 75% of them present only once. Sample: peripheral blood. The receptor set was obtained from a woman aged 60-70 years with acute or convalescent COVID-19. CDR3s include the opening cysteine and the closing phenylalanine or tryptophan. The order of the fields is CDR3 protein, CDR3 DNA, J gene, V gene, D gene, clone size. The D gene is left open where the match is weak. Clone size is not always given. Where it is, it says once, few, many or a class for expanded clones.

CASSHGDREFSEQYF	TGTGCCAGCAGTCACGGCGATCGGGAATTCTCCGAGCAGTACTTC	TRBJ2-7	TRBV27	.	once
CASSIVSGGAGYNEQFF	TGTGCCAGTAGTATAGTAAGCGGGGGGGCGGGATACAATGAGCAGTTCTTC	TRBJ2-1	TRBV19	TRBD2	.
CASSLVSNEQYF	TGTGCCAGCAGTTTGGTAAGCAACGAGCAGTACTTC	TRBJ2-7	TRBV12-3/TRBV12-4	.	.
CASGDLYEQYF	TGTGCCAGTGGAGATTTATACGAGCAGTACTTC	TRBJ2-7	TRBV25-1	.	once
CASSPAGLHQPQHF	TGTGCCAGCAGCCCCGCGGGCCTTCATCAGCCCCAGCATTTT	TRBJ1-5	TRBV27	.	.
CASTSGGVNTEAFF	TGTGCCAGCACCTCCGGGGGGGTGAACACTGAAGCTTTCTTT	TRBJ1-1	TRBV28	.	few
CASSQDSVYEQFF	TGTGCCAGCAGCCAAGATTCCGTCTATGAGCAGTTCTTC	TRBJ2-1	TRBV14	.	.
CASQPGLAPEQYF	TGTGCCAGTCAGCCCGGACTAGCACCCGAGCAGTACTTC	TRBJ2-7	TRBV5-4	TRBD2	.
CASSPGGSGNSPLHF	TGTGCCAGCAGCCCAGGGGGATCCGGTAATTCACCCCTCCACTTT	TRBJ1-6	TRBV7-9	TRBD1	.
CASSWGQPSLGKEKLFF	TGTGCCAGCAGCTGGGGACAGCCCAGCTTGGGGAAAGAAAAACTGTTTTTT	TRBJ1-4	TRBV5-6	TRBD1	.
CASSLVRDTEAFF	TGTGCCAGCAGCTTGGTGCGGGACACTGAAGCTTTCTTT	TRBJ1-1	TRBV5-4	.	few
CASSLGSRGLFSGANVLTF	TGTGCCAGCTCGTTAGGATCGAGGGGACTATTCTCTGGGGCCAACGTCCTGACTTTC	TRBJ2-6	TRBV5-4	TRBD2	.
CASSRTGSLNYGYTF	TGTGCCAGCAGCCGGACGGGGAGTTTAAACTATGGCTACACCTTC	TRBJ1-2	TRBV25-1	.	few
CASTESYTQYF	TGTGCCAGCACGGAGTCGTATACGCAGTATTTT	TRBJ2-3	TRBV2	.	.
CSASSWTGALYNEQFF	TGCAGTGCTAGTTCCTGGACAGGGGCTCTCTACAATGAGCAGTTCTTC	TRBJ2-1	TRBV20-1	TRBD1	.
CASSRGGLSNQPQHF	TGTGCCAGCAGCCGGGGAGGGTTGAGCAATCAGCCCCAGCATTTT	TRBJ1-5	TRBV3-1/TRBV3-2	.	.
CASSLSRGGYGYTF	TGTGCCAGCAGTTTATCCAGGGGAGGGTATGGCTACACCTTC	TRBJ1-2	TRBV27	.	once
CASSQEGSWDEQYF	TGCGCCAGCAGTCAGGAGGGATCTTGGGACGAGCAGTACTTC	TRBJ2-7	TRBV10-1	.	.
CASTRDKNTGELFF	TGTGCCAGCACCCGGGACAAGAACACCGGGGAGCTGTTTTTT	TRBJ2-2	TRBV6-5	.	few
CASNRGPNEQFF	TGTGCCAGCAATAGGGGCCCCAATGAGCAGTTCTTC	TRBJ2-1	TRBV9	.	few
CASSSGGGQPQHF	TGTGCCAGCAGTAGCGGAGGCGGTCAGCCCCAGCATTTT	TRBJ1-5	TRBV6-5	.	few
CASKQGAGNTIYF	TGTGCCAGCAAACAGGGAGCTGGAAACACCATATATTTT	TRBJ1-3	TRBV6-5	.	few
CARRPPGTRLNIQYF	TGTGCCAGAAGACCGCCCGGGACTAGGTTAAACATTCAGTACTTC	TRBJ2-4	TRBV5-3	TRBD2	.
CASSPEGTGINYGYTF	TGTGCCAGCAGTCCAGAAGGGACAGGGATTAACTATGGCTACACCTTC	TRBJ1-2	TRBV7-3	TRBD1	.
CASIPPGTGGYTF	TGTGCCAGCATCCCCCCCGGGACAGGGGGCTACACCTTC	TRBJ1-2	TRBV7-9	TRBD1	many
CASSFDSYEQYF	TGTGCCAGCTCATTTGACAGTTACGAGCAGTACTTC	TRBJ2-7	TRBV18	.	.
CASSRLAANNEQFF	TGTGCCAGCAGTAGACTAGCGGCCAACAATGAGCAGTTCTTC	TRBJ2-1	TRBV6-2/TRBV6-3	TRBD2	.
CASSTRESVDYTF	TGCGCCAGCAGCACCAGGGAAAGCGTTGACTACACCTTC	TRBJ1-2	TRBV5-1	.	.
CASSPGEASGGPVDPQYF	TGTGCCAGCAGTCCGGGGGAGGCTAGCGGGGGCCCAGTGGACCCGCAGTATTTT	TRBJ2-3	TRBV27	TRBD2	once
CASSPKWGGNYGYTF	TGTGCCAGCAGCCCGAAGTGGGGAGGAAACTATGGCTACACCTTC	TRBJ1-2	TRBV9	.	.
CASSQTSVTGELFF	TGTGCCAGCAGCCAAACTAGCGTAACCGGGGAGCTGTTTTTT	TRBJ2-2	TRBV3-1/TRBV3-2	TRBD2	few
CASSEWRHTEAFF	TGTGCCAGCAGTGAGTGGAGGCACACTGAAGCTTTCTTT	TRBJ1-1	TRBV2	.	.
CSGGQDSNTEAFF	TGCAGCGGCGGACAGGATTCAAACACTGAAGCTTTCTTT	TRBJ1-1	TRBV29-1	TRBD1	.
CASSKGALTDTQYF	TGTGCCAGCAGTAAGGGAGCCCTCACAGATACGCAGTATTTT	TRBJ2-3	TRBV6-4	.	.
CASSPLDRFTPQPQHF	TGTGCCAGTAGTCCACTCGACAGGTTCACCCCTCAGCCCCAGCATTTT	TRBJ1-5	TRBV19	.	.
CASSDFRGQLTEAFF	TGTGCCAGCAGCGACTTCCGGGGACAGCTCACTGAAGCTTTCTTT	TRBJ1-1	TRBV5-6	TRBD1	.
CASSPGGQETQYF	TGCGCCAGCAGCCCAGGGGGACAAGAGACCCAGTACTTC	TRBJ2-5	TRBV5-1	TRBD1	.
CASSSLAGGSNNEQFF	TGTGCCAGCAGTTCACTAGCGGGGGGGTCCAACAATGAGCAGTTCTTC	TRBJ2-1	TRBV27	TRBD2	.
CASSYLRQGAGTEAFF	TGTGCCAGCAGTTACCTCAGACAGGGGGCGGGCACTGAAGCTTTCTTT	TRBJ1-1	TRBV6-5	TRBD1	.
CASRVQGPITGELFF	TGTGCCAGCAGAGTACAGGGACCTATTACCGGGGAGCTGTTTTTT	TRBJ2-2	TRBV27	.	.
CASSQDGGKGGELFF	TGCGCCAGCAGCCAAGACGGGGGGAAGGGCGGGGAGCTGTTTTTT	TRBJ2-2	TRBV4-3	TRBD2	.
CASRGLHYGYTF	TGTGCCAGCAGGGGACTCCATTACGGCTACACCTTC	TRBJ1-2	TRBV2	.	.
CASSLLGTAYGYTF	TGTGCCAGCAGTCTACTCGGGACTGCGTATGGCTACACCTTC	TRBJ1-2	TRBV28	.	.
CASSSAGSSDTQYF	TGTGCCAGCAGTTCCGCGGGGTCTTCAGATACGCAGTATTTT	TRBJ2-3	TRBV6-2/TRBV6-3	.	.
CASSWRGENTEAFF	TGCGCCAGCAGCTGGCGGGGAGAGAACACTGAAGCTTTCTTT	TRBJ1-1	TRBV5-1	.	.
CASSAGTIMNTEAFF	TGTGCCAGCAGTGCCGGGACAATCATGAACACTGAAGCTTTCTTT	TRBJ1-1	TRBV2	.	.
CASSHRSSEANYGYTF	TGCGCCAGCAGCCATCGATCCAGCGAGGCTAACTATGGCTACACCTTC	TRBJ1-2	TRBV5-1	.	.
CASTYLPYGTGANNEQFF	TGTGCCAGCACCTACCTCCCTTACGGGACAGGCGCAAACAATGAGCAGTTCTTC	TRBJ2-1	TRBV27	TRBD1	.
CASSDRDRDSYTF	TGTGCCAGCAGTGATCGGGACAGGGACAGCTACACCTTC	TRBJ1-2	TRBV6-1	TRBD1	.